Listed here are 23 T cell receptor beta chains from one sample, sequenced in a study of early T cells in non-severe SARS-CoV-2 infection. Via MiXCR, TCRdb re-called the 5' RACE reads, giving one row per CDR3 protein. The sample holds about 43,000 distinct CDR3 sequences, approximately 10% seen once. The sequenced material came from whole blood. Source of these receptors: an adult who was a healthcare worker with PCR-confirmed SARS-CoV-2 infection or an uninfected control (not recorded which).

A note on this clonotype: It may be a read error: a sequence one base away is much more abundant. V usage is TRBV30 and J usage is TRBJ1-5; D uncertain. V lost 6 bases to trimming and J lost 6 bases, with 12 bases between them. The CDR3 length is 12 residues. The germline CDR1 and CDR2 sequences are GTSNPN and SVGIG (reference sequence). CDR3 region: CACLSEGQPQHF. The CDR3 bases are TGTGCCTGCCTTTCTGAGGGTCAGCCCCAGCATTTT. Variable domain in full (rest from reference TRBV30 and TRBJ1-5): SQTIHQWPATLVQPVGSPLSLECTVEGTSNPNLYWYRQAAGRGLQLLFYSVGIGQISSEVPQNLSASRPQDRQFILSSKKLLLSDSGFYLCACLSEGQPQHFGDGTRLSIL.

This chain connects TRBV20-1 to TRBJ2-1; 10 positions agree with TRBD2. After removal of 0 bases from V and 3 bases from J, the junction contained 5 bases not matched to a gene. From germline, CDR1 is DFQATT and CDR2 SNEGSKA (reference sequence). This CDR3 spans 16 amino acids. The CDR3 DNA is TGCAGTGCTAGAGAAATAGCGGGGGGACTCTACAATGAGCAGTTCTTC. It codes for CSAREIAGGLYNEQFF.

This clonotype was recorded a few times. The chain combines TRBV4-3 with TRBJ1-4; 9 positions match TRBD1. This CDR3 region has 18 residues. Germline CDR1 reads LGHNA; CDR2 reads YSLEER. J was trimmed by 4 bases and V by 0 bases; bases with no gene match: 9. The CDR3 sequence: CASSQDFTGGAFNEKLFF. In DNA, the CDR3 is TGCGCCAGCAGCCAAGACTTTACAGGGGGCGCGTTTAATGAAAAACTGTTTTTT.

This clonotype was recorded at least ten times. The DNA of the CDR3 is TGCAGCGTGCAGACAGGGGAAGCTTTCTTT. Protein product: CSVQTGEAFF. The chain is built from TRBV29-1 and TRBJ1-1; 7 nucleotides align to TRBD1. There are 10 residues in the CDR3. Germline values: CDR1 SQVTM, CDR2 ANQGSEA. V trimming: 6 bases; J trimming: 8 bases; junction bases outside the gene matches: 3.

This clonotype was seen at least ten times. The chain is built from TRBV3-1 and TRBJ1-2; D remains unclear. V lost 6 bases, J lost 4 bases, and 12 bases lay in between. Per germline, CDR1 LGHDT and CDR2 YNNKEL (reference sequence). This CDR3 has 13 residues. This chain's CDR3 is CASRTAGTYGYTF. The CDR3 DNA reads TGTGCCAGCAGAACAGCCGGAACCTATGGCTACACCTTC.

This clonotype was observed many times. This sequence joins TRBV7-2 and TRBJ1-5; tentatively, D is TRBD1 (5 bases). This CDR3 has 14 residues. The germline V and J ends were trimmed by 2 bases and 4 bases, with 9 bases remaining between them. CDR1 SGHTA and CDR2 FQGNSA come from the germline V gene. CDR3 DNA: TGTGCCAGCAGCTTATTGGGGCCGAATCAGCCCCAGCATTTT. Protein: CASSLLGPNQPQHF.

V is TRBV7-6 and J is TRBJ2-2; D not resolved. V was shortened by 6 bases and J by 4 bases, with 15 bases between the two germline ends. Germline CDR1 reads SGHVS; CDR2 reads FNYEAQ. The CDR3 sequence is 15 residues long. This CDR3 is CASSRGVRSTGELFF. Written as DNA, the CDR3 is TGTGCCAGCAGTCGAGGCGTCCGAAGCACCGGGGAGCTGTTTTTT.

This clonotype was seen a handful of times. CDR3 bases: TGTGCCAGCTCACCCCGACCCCCGGGACAGGAAAATCAGCCCCAGCATTTT. Amino acid sequence: CASSPRPPGQENQPQHF. The chain employs TRBV18 and TRBJ1-5; 8 bases map to TRBD1. V gave up 3 bases and J gave up 4 bases; unmatched junction bases: 11. Germline assignment: CDR1 KGHSH and CDR2 LQKENI. This CDR3 has 17 amino acids.

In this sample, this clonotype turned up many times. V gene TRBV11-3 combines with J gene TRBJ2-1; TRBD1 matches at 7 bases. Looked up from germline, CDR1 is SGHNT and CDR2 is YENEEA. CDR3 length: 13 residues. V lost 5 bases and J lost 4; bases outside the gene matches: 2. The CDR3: CASSPQGYNEQFF. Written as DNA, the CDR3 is TGTGCCAGCAGCCCACAGGGGTACAATGAGCAGTTCTTC.

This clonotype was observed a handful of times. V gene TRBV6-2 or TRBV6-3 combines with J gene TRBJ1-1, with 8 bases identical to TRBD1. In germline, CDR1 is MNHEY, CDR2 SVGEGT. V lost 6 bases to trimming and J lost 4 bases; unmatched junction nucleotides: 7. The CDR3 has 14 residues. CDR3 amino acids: CASSRQGYFTEAFF. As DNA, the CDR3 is TGTGCCAGCAGCCGACAGGGGTACTTCACTGAAGCTTTCTTT.

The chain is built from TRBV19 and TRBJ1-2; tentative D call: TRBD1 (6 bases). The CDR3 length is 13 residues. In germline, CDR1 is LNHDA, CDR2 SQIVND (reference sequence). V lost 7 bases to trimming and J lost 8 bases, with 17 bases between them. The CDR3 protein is CASIASGARGYTF. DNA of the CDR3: TGTGCCAGTATCGCCTCGGGGGCGCGAGGCTACACCTTC.

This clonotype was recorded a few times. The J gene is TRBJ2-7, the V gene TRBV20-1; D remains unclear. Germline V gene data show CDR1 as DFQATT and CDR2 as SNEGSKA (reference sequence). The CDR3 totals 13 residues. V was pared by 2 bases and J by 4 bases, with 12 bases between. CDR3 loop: CSARYRDQYEQYF. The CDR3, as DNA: TGCAGTGCTAGATATAGGGATCAATACGAGCAGTACTTC.

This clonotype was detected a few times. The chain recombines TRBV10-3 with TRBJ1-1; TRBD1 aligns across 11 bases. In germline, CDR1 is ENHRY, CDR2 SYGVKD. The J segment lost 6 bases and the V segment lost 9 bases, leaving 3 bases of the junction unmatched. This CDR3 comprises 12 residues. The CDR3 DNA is TGTGCCATTGGGACAGGGGGAGCTGAAGCTTTCTTT. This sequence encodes CAIGTGGAEAFF.

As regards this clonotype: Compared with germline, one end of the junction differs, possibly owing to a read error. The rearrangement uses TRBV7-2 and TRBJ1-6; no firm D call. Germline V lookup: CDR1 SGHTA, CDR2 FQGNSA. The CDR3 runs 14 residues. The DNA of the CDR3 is TGTGTCAGCAGCCCGGCAGCCCTCTTTTCTCCCCTCCACTTT. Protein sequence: CVSSPAALFSPLHF.

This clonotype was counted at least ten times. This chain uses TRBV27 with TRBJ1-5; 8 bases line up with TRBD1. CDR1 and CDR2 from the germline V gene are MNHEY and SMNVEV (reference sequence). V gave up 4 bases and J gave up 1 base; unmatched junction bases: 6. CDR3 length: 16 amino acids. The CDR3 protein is CASSSRTGKSNQPQHF. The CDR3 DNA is TGTGCCAGCAGTTCCCGGACAGGGAAGAGCAATCAGCCCCAGCATTTT.

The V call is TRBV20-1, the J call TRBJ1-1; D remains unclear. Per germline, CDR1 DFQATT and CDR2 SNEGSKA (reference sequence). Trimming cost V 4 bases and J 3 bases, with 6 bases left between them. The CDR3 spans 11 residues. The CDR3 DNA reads TGCAGTGCTACGCCCCACACTGAAGCTTTCTTT. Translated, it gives CSATPHTEAFF.

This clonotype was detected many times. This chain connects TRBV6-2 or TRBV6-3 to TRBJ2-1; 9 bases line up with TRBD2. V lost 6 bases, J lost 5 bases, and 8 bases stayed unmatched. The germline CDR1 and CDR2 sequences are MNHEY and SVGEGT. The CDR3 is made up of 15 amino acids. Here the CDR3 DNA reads TGTGCCAGCAGCCGCAGCGGGGGGTTTAACAATGAGCAGTTCTTC. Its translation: CASSRSGGFNNEQFF.

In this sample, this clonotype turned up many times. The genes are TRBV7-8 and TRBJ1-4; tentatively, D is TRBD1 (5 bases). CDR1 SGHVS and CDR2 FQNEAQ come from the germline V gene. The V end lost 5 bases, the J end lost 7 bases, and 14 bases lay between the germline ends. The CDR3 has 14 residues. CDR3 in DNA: TGTGCCAGCAGCCCCCGAGTTGGGGGTGAAAAACTGTTTTTT. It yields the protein CASSPRVGGEKLFF.

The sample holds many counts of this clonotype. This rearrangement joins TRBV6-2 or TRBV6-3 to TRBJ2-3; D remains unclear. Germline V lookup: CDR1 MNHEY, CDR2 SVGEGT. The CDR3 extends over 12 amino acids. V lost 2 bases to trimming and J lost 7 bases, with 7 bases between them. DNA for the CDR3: TGTGCCAGCAGTTACAAGAGTAATACGCAGTATTTT. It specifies CASSYKSNTQYF.

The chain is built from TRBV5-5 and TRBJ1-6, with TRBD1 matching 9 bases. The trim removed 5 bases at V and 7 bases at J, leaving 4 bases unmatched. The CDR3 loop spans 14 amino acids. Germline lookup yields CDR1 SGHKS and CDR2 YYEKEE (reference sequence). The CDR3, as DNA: TGTGCCAGCAGAACGGACAGGGGAAATTCACCCCTCCACTTT. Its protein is CASRTDRGNSPLHF.

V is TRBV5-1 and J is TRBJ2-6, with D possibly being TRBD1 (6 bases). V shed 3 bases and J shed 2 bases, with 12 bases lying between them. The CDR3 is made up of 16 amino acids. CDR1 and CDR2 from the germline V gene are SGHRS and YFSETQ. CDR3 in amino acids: CASSSTGGAGANVLTF. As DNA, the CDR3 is TGCGCCAGCAGCTCGACAGGTGGTGCTGGGGCCAACGTCCTGACTTTC. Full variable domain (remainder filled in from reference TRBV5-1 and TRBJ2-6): KAGVTQTPRYLIKTRGQQVTLSCSPISGHRSVSWYQQTPGQGLQFLFEYFSETQRNKGNFPGRFSGRQFSNSRSEMNVSTLELGDSALYLCASSSTGGAGANVLTFGAGSRLTVL.

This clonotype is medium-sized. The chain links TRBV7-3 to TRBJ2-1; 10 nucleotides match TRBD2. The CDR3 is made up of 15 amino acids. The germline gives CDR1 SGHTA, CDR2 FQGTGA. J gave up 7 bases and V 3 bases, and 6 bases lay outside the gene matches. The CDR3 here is CASSFQRGGGNEQFF. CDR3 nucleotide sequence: TGTGCCAGCAGCTTTCAGCGGGGGGGCGGAAATGAGCAGTTCTTC.

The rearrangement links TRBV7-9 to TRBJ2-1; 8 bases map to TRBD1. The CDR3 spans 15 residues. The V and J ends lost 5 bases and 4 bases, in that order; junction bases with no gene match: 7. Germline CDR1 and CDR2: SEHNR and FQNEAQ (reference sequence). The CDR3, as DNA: TGTGCCAGCAGCCCCCCGGGACAGGCTTACAATGAGCAGTTCTTC. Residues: CASSPPGQAYNEQFF.